The rows below give T cell receptor beta chains drawn from one sample of a study of blood T cell repertoires in COVID-19. Sequencing used immunoSEQ multiplex PCR; TCRdb keeps in-frame clones, though not all of them. The sample consists of about 310,000 clones, about 88% of them appearing once. Material: PBMCs or T cells enriched from blood (not recorded which). The receptors were sampled from a woman in her 40s who had recovered from COVID-19. Each CDR3 is given with its conserved first and last residue. A D gene is named only where the DNA matches it firmly. Part of the rows lack a size; the others show once, few, many or a class for expanded clones.

. | TRBJ1-3 | TRBV6-5 | . | CASSFGGGNTIYF | TGTGCCAGCTCCTTCGGCGGGGGAAACACCATATATTTT
. | TRBJ2-3 | TRBV10-1 | . | CASPLTTRMSDTQYF | TGCGCCAGCCCCCTTACCACCAGAATGTCAGATACGCAGTATTTT
. | TRBJ1-2 | TRBV27 | . | CASSLYTGLGYTF | TGTGCCAGCAGTTTATATACAGGCCTCGGCTACACCTTC
TRBD2 | TRBJ2-7 | TRBV19 | . | CASSGSGGEAEQYF | TGTGCCAGTAGTGGTAGCGGGGGTGAAGCCGAGCAGTACTTC
. | TRBJ2-2 | TRBV7-3 | . | CASSFGPKNTGELFF | TGTGCCAGCAGCTTTGGGCCTAAGAACACCGGGGAGCTGTTTTTT
TRBD2 | TRBJ2-1 | TRBV11-1 | . | CASSTQRGEGYNEQFF | TGTGCCAGCAGCACCCAGCGGGGCGAAGGCTACAATGAGCAGTTCTTC
TRBD1 | TRBJ1-1 | TRBV28 | . | CASRPRGQGARGTEAFF | TGTGCCAGCAGACCTAGGGGGCAGGGGGCACGAGGGACTGAAGCTTTCTTT
TRBD2 | TRBJ2-1 | TRBV5-6 | . | CASSSGRSLAGAANEQFF | TGTGCCAGCAGCTCCGGTCGATCCCTAGCGGGAGCTGCCAATGAGCAGTTCTTC
. | TRBJ2-5 | TRBV27 | . | CASSSGIAAIGAQYF | TGTGCCAGCAGTTCTGGAATAGCGGCTATCGGGGCCCAGTACTTC
TRBD2 | TRBJ2-7 | TRBV19 | . | CASSMGLAGDYEQYF | TGTGCCAGTAGTATGGGACTAGCGGGGGACTACGAGCAGTACTTC
. | TRBJ2-7 | TRBV11-3 | . | CASSPWPGSSYEQYF | TGTGCCAGCAGCCCCTGGCCTGGGAGCTCCTACGAGCAGTACTTC
. | TRBJ1-1 | TRBV7-2 | . | CASSWDPGVAEAFF | TGTGCCAGCAGCTGGGACCCGGGAGTCGCTGAAGCTTTCTTT
TRBD1 | TRBJ2-5 | TRBV11-3 | . | CASSSGQGLEETQYF | TGTGCCAGCAGCTCTGGACAGGGGTTGGAAGAGACCCAGTACTTC
TRBD1 | TRBJ1-4 | TRBV28 | . | CASSLTGVVEKLFF | TGTGCCAGCAGCTTAACAGGGGTGGTTGAAAAACTGTTTTTT
TRBD1 | TRBJ1-5 | TRBV19 | . | CASSSRDRGSNQPQHF | TGTGCCAGTAGTAGCCGAGACAGGGGAAGCAATCAGCCCCAGCATTTT
. | TRBJ2-1 | TRBV20-1 | . | CSASENEQFF | TGCAGTGCTAGCGAGAATGAGCAGTTCTTC
TRBD2 | TRBJ2-1 | TRBV7-7 | . | CASSPGLAGGSYNEQFF | TGTGCTAGCAGCCCTGGACTAGCGGGGGGATCCTACAATGAGCAGTTCTTC
. | TRBJ1-5 | TRBV5-8 | . | CASSLDSSNQPQHF | TGTGCCAGCAGCCTGGACAGTAGCAATCAGCCCCAGCATTTT
TRBD1 | TRBJ2-1 | TRBV9 | . | CASSVTQGATGDNEQFF | TGTGCCAGCAGCGTAACGCAGGGGGCGACAGGGGACAATGAGCAGTTCTTC
. | TRBJ1-5 | TRBV7-9 | once | CASSFEGNQPQHF | TGTGCCAGCAGCTTTGAGGGCAATCAGCCCCAGCATTTT
TRBD1 | TRBJ2-7 | TRBV6-1 | . | CASSSQDRSPYEQYF | TGTGCCAGCAGTTCCCAGGACAGGAGTCCCTACGAGCAGTACTTC
. | TRBJ1-5 | TRBV11-2 | . | CASSLEYSGRGSNQPQHF | TGTGCCAGCAGCTTAGAATACTCGGGCAGGGGTAGCAATCAGCCCCAGCATTTT